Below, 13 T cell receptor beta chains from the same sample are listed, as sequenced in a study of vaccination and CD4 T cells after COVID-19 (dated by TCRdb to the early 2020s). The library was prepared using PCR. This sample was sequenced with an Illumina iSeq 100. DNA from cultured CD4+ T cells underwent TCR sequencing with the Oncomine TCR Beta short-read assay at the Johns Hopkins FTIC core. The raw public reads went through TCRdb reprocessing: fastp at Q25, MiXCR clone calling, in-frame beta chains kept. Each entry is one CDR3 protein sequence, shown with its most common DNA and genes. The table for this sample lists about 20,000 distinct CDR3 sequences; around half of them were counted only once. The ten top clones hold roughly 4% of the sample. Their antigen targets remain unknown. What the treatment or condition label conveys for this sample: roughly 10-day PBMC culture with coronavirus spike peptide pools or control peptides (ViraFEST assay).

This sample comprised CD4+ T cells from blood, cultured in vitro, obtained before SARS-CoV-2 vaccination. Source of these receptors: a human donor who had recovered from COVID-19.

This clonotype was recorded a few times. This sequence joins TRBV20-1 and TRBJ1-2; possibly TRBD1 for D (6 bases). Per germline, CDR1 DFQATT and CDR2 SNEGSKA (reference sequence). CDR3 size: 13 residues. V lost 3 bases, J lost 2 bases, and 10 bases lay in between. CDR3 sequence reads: CSARGGGNYGYTF. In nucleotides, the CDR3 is TGCAGTGCTAGGGGGGGCGGGAACTATGGCTACACCTTC.

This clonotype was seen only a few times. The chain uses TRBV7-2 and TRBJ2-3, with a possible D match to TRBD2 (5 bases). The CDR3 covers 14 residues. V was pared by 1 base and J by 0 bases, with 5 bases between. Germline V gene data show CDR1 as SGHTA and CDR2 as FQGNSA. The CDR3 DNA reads TGTGCCAGCAGCTTAGAGCGGAGCACAGATACGCAGTATTTT. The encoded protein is CASSLERSTDTQYF.

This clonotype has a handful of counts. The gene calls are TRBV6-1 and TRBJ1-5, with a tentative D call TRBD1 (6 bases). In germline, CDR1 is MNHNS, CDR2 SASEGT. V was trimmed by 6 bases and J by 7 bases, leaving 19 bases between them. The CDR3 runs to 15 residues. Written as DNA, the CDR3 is TGTGCCAGCAGACCCTCAGGGGAGTTGGACCAGCCCCAGCATTTT. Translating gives CASRPSGELDQPQHF.

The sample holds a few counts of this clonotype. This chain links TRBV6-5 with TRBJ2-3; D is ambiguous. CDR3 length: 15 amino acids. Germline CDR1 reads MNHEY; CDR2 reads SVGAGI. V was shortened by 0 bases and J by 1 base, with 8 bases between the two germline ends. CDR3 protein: CASSYSHPGTDTQYF. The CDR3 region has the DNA TGTGCCAGCAGTTACTCGCACCCGGGCACAGATACGCAGTATTTT.

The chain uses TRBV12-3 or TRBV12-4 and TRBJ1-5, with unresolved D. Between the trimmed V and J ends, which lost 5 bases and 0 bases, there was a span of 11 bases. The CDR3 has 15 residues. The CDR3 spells CASSKGGLSNQPQHF. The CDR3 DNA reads TGTGCCAGCAGTAAAGGTGGACTTAGCAATCAGCCCCAGCATTTT.

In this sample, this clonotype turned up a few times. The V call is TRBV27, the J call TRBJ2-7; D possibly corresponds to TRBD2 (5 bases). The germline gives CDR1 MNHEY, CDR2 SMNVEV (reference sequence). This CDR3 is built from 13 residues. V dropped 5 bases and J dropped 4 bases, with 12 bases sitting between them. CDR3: CASSRADSYEQYF. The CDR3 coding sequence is TGTGCCAGCAGTCGAGCGGATTCGTACGAGCAGTACTTC.

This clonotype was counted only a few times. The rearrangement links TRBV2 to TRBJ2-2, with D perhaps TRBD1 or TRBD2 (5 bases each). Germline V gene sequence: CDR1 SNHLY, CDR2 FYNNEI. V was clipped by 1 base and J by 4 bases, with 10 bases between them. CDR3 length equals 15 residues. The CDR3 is CASSEVAGTTGELFF. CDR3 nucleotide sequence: TGTGCCAGCAGTGAAGTTGCAGGGACCACCGGGGAGCTGTTTTTT.

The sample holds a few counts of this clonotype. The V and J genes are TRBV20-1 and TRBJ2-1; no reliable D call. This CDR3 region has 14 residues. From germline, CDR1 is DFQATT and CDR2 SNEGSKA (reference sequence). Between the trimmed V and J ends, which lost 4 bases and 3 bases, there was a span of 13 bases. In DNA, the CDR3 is TGCAGTGCTAATGGACCCATAAACTACAATGAGCAGTTCTTC. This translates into CSANGPINYNEQFF.

The CDR3 sequence is CASSLEGAPEAFF. CDR3 DNA: TGCGCCAGCAGCTTGGAAGGTGCCCCTGAAGCTTTCTTT. V is TRBV5-1 and J is TRBJ1-1; no definite D call. CDR1 and CDR2 (germline): SGHRS, YFSETQ. This CDR3 is built from 13 residues. V was pared by 0 bases and J by 6 bases, with 9 bases between.

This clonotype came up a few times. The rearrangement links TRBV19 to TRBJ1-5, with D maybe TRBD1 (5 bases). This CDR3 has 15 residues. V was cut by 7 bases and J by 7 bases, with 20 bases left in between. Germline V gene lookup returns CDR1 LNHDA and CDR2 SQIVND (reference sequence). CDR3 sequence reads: CASKRVGPGLQPQHF. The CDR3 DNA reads TGTGCCAGTAAGAGAGTGGGACCGGGGTTGCAGCCCCAGCATTTT.

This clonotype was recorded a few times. The CDR3 loop reads CAWRGPGQGGNQPQHF. The CDR3 DNA follows: TGTGCCTGGAGAGGTCCGGGACAGGGGGGCAATCAGCCCCAGCATTTT. The rearrangement uses TRBV30 and TRBJ1-5, with 11 nucleotides matching TRBD1. Trimming removed 3 bases from V and 2 bases from J; junction bases left unmatched: 6. CDR3 length equals 16 residues. The germline V gene has CDR1 GTSNPN and CDR2 SVGIG (reference sequence).

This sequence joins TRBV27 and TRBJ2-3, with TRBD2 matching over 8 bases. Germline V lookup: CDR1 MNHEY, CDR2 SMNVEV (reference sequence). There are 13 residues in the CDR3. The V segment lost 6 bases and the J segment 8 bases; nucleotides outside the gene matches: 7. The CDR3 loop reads CASSLGAGVTQYF. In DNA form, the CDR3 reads TGTGCCAGCAGCCTTGGAGCGGGAGTTACGCAGTATTTT.

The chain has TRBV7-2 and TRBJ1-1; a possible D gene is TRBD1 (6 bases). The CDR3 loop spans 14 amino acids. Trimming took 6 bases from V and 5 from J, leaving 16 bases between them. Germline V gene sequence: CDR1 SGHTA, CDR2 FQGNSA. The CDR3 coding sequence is TGTGCCAGCAGGGCCGTAGGGGGTGTGACTGAAGCTTTCTTT. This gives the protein CASRAVGGVTEAFF.